The clone carrying this T cell receptor beta chain was observed a few times. The target antigen is unknown. Since all of the isolated RNA was reverse transcribed, expressed TCRB transcripts were what got sequenced. Libraries were prepared by immunoSEQ multiplex PCR; TCRdb keeps only in-frame clonotypes and omits some of them. The sample records 400,000 or so clones, approximately 12% being singletons. The CDR3 is made up of 11 amino acids. CDR1 and CDR2 from the germline V gene are LNHDA and SQIVND (reference sequence). V was clipped by 10 bases and J by 13 bases, with 17 bases between them. This entry comes from a study of beta chain features in type 1 diabetes. Study-level findings and limits: Patients with Type 1 diabetes showed moderately but significantly shorter TCRB CDR3s in all four CD4+ subsets.

Sequencing used naive CD4+ T cells from blood. The chain combines TRBV19 with TRBJ2-1; a weak D match, TRBD1 (6 bases). This receptor was identified in a woman under 30 with type 1 diabetes. The CDR3 DNA reads as TGTGCCACAGAGCAGGGGAGCAATCAGTTCTTC. It encodes CATEQGSNQFF.